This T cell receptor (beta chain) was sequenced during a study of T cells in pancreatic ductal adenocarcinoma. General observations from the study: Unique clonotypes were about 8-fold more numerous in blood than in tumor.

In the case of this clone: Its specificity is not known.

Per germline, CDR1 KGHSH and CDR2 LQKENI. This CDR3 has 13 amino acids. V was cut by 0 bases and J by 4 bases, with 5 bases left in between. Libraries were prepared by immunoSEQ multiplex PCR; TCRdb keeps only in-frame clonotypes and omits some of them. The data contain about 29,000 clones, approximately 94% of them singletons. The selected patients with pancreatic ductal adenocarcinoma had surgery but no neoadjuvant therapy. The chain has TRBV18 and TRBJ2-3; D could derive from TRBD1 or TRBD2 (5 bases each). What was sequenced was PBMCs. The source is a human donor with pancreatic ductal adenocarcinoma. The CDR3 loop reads CASSPPGADTQYF. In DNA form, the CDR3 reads TGTGCCAGCTCACCACCGGGGGCAGATACGCAGTATTTT.